Sequencing of this T cell receptor (beta chain) was carried out in a study of blood T cell repertoires in COVID-19. Looking at the study overall: Sources were T cells, B-cell-depleted T cells, or PBMCs; the material itself was cDNA or gDNA.

As processed by the authors: Amplification from reference gene primers served as the basis for estimated nucleated cell counts. This table comes from immunoSEQ multiplex PCR, and its TCRdb copy is limited to in-frame clones, with some not included. From that table come the V and J calls and clone size; the DNA was used to work out D and trimming. The sample holds some 150,000 clones, roughly 87% seen once. This receptor was obtained from a woman in her sixties who had recovered from COVID-19. The material sequenced was peripheral blood.

The CDR3 region is CASSPGIVKPQHF. The CDR3 nucleotides read TGTGCCAGTAGTCCGGGAATCGTTAAGCCCCAGCATTTT. The V and J genes are TRBV19 and TRBJ1-5, with D uncertain. The germline CDR1 and CDR2 sequences are LNHDA and SQIVND (reference sequence). This CDR3 spans 13 amino acids. The V end lost 5 bases, the J end lost 8 bases, and 13 bases lay between the germline ends.